This T cell receptor (beta chain) was captured in a study of T cell responses to AZD1222 COVID-19 vaccine. The wider study: Pooling of second doses given at about 4 or about 12 weeks was done.

V was trimmed by 5 bases and J by 0 bases, leaving 11 bases between them. This CDR3 is built from 14 residues. CDR1 is LGHNT, CDR2 FRNRAP, per germline. Notes on the study in general: Unmutated variant regions are reportedly targeted by nearly half of spike-specific TCRs. Possibly, clonal diversity was underestimated; donors were largely white British and included more females.

With regard to this clone: Its antigen is undetermined.

The repertoire was sequenced with immunoSEQ multiplex PCR; TCRdb's copy has only in-frame clones and lacks some. Of more than 85,000 clones in the sample, roughly nine tenths are singletons; the top ten hold 7.5%. The input for sequencing was peripheral blood, taken on day 0 of AZD1222 vaccination. The sequence came from an adult in good health. V is TRBV12-5 and J is TRBJ2-7; D call uncertain. CDR3 sequence reads: CASGPRAFSYEQYF. In nucleotides, the CDR3 is TGTGCTAGTGGTCCACGGGCCTTCTCCTACGAGCAGTACTTC.